Sequencing of this T cell receptor (beta chain) was carried out in a study of T cells after yellow fever vaccination. TCR cDNA was made by 5'RACE template switching, adding a universal primer site and UMIs. TCRdb used MiXCR to reprocess the 5' RACE reads, holding one entry per CDR3 protein. This table has 150,000 to 200,000 distinct CDR3 sequences, approximately 11% appearing once. Germline V lookup: CDR1 MNHEY, CDR2 SMNVEV (reference sequence). The CDR3 runs 14 residues. V lost 6 bases and J lost 0, with 9 bases in between. This clonotype showed up just a few times. The antigen is undetermined. Study-level points and caveats: Post-booster repertoires contained most primary-vaccination clones again (96% CD4, roughly 90% CD8). It was a weaker secondary response, yet one that peaked faster, at day 5 versus 15. Only a minor proportion of clonotypes was detected across both CD4 and CD8 compartments.

The sequence was collected from a man between 18 and 29 years old who received the YFV17D yellow fever vaccine. The rearrangement joins TRBV27 to TRBJ1-3; D unresolved. The input for sequencing was CD8+ T cells sorted from PBMCs, taken 15 days after the yellow fever booster vaccination. In nucleotides, the CDR3 is TGTGCCAGCAGCCCGATTAACTCTGGAAACACCATATATTTT. Its translation is CASSPINSGNTIYF.